These 18 T cell receptor beta chains originate from one sample sequenced in a study of blood T cells in healthy people across ages. The second PCR ran about 6 to 12 cycles with a sample-barcoded 5' primer and J-beta primers. TCRdb ran MiXCR on the 5' RACE reads and lists one entry per CDR3 protein. The sample consists of about 1,500,000 distinct CDR3 sequences, 35% to 45% of them appearing once. Specimen: blood. The origin of the receptors is a woman aged 18-29 years in good health.

Details on this clonotype: A much larger clone sits a single nucleotide away, making a read error possible. The V gene is TRBV29-1, the J gene TRBJ2-5, with TRBD2 matching 11 bases. Unmatched junction bases numbered 16, after V lost 2 bases and J lost 11 bases. This CDR3 has 16 amino acids. CDR1 is SQVTM, CDR2 ANQGSEA, per germline. CDR3 sequence reads: CSVEPRWGLAVNEQYF. The CDR3 region has the DNA TGCAGCGTTGAACCACGATGGGGACTAGCGGTGAATGAGCAGTACTTC.

The gene calls are TRBV18 and TRBJ2-5; TRBD2 aligns across 9 bases. J was trimmed by 2 bases and V by 2 bases; bases with no gene match: 6. Germline values: CDR1 KGHSH, CDR2 LQKENI. The CDR3 sequence is 16 residues long. Here the CDR3 DNA reads TGTGCCAGCTCACCAACCCGACTAGCGGCTCAAGAGACCCAGTACTTC. It translates to CASSPTRLAAQETQYF.

The chain employs TRBV12-3 or TRBV12-4 and TRBJ1-3; 8 bases are a match to TRBD1. After removal of 0 bases from V and 3 bases from J, the junction contained 4 bases not matched to a gene. This CDR3 is built from 16 residues. The CDR3 spells CASSLAGQVFGNTIYF. The CDR3 DNA reads TGTGCCAGCAGTTTAGCGGGACAGGTTTTTGGAAACACCATATATTTT.

The V and J genes are TRBV20-1 and TRBJ2-3, with D tentatively TRBD1 or TRBD2 (5 bases each). Per germline, CDR1 DFQATT and CDR2 SNEGSKA (reference sequence). Trimming removed 0 bases from V and 1 base from J, with 14 bases in between. CDR3 length: 16 amino acids. CDR3: CSARDTGGSGTDTQYF. For the CDR3, the DNA is TGCAGTGCTAGAGACACAGGTGGTAGCGGCACAGATACGCAGTATTTT.

The CDR3 DNA reads as TGCAGTGCCTTCCGGCCTGACTGGACCGGGGAGACCCAGTACTTC. Its protein product is CSAFRPDWTGETQYF. V gene TRBV20-1 combines with J gene TRBJ2-5; D is undetermined. Germline V gene lookup returns CDR1 DFQATT and CDR2 SNEGSKA (reference sequence). V lost 6 bases to trimming and J lost 5 bases, with 22 bases between them. This CDR3 contains 15 residues.

This rearrangement joins TRBV24-1 to TRBJ2-1; D might be TRBD2 (5 bases). The J call is in doubt because the DNA end fits TRBJ2-7 better. Germline V gene data show CDR1 as KGHDR and CDR2 as SFDVKD. CDR3 length: 15 residues. In DNA form, the CDR3 reads TGTGCCACCAGTGATGCGGACGGGGTATACAATGAGCAGTACTTC. Its translation is CATSDADGVYNEQYF.

A note on this clonotype: This may arise from a read error, as a much more abundant clone is one base away. The chain recombines TRBV27 with TRBJ2-1; D not resolved. Germline V gene lookup returns CDR1 MNHEY and CDR2 SMNVEV (reference sequence). V was clipped by 5 bases and J by 10 bases, with 18 bases between them. The CDR3 sequence is 14 residues long. CDR3 coding DNA: TGTGCCAGCAGTCACCACAAGGGTGCCTACGAGCAGTTCTTC. Translating gives CASSHHKGAYEQFF.

The chain uses TRBV28 and TRBJ2-1; D might be TRBD2 (5 bases). Germline V gene data show CDR1 as MDHEN and CDR2 as SYDVKM. CDR3 length: 14 amino acids. Trimming pared 1 base from V and 9 bases from J, leaving 13 bases between. CDR3 sequence: CASSLLGGPSEQFF. The DNA for the CDR3 is TGTGCCAGCAGTTTATTGGGCGGGCCTAGTGAGCAGTTCTTC.

This chain links TRBV6-7 with TRBJ1-1, with 12 bases identical to TRBD1. TRBV6-7 is sorted into the ORF group, with uncertain function. Germline trimming cut 9 bases from V and 7 bases from J; bases unmatched to any gene: 15. The CDR3 runs 16 residues. For the CDR3, the DNA is TGTGCCAGAGCCCTTAACTGGGGACAGGGGGCCTTTGAAGCTTTCTTT. Residues: CARALNWGQGAFEAFF.

The chain is built from TRBV10-3 and TRBJ2-2, with 7 bases matching TRBD2. The germline gives CDR1 ENHRY, CDR2 SYGVKD. The CDR3 runs to 15 residues. The V and J ends lost 6 bases and 1 base, in that order; junction bases with no gene match: 5. The CDR3 spells CAISRGGENTGELFF. The CDR3 region has the DNA TGTGCCATCAGCCGCGGGGGTGAGAACACCGGGGAGCTGTTTTTT.

This chain joins TRBV4-1 and TRBJ2-1; D unresolved. The CDR3 loop spans 14 amino acids. Germline V lookup: CDR1 MGHRA, CDR2 YSYEKL. V was clipped by 5 bases and J by 6 bases, with 14 bases between them. The CDR3 DNA sequence: TGCGCCAGCAGCTATCAACCCCCGGGCAATGAGCAGTTCTTC. Translated, it gives CASSYQPPGNEQFF.

A few counts support this clonotype. The rearrangement links TRBV7-2 to TRBJ2-5; 10 nucleotides align to TRBD2. Judging by the DNA end, TRBJ2-7 fits better; the J call may be wrong. Germline CDR1 reads SGHTA; CDR2 reads FQGNSA. The CDR3 extends over 16 amino acids. Here the CDR3 reads CASSLGSSGRRYEQYF. Written as DNA, the CDR3 is TGTGCCAGCAGCTTAGGGTCTAGCGGGAGAAGGTACGAGCAGTACTTC.

This clonotype was observed a handful of times. The chain is built from TRBV15 and TRBJ2-3; 8 bases are shared with TRBD2. This CDR3 has 17 amino acids. J was trimmed by 9 bases and V by 5 bases; bases with no gene match: 19. In germline, CDR1 is LNHNV, CDR2 YYDKDF (reference sequence). The CDR3 region has the DNA TGTGCCACCAGCGGTCTCGGGCTAGCGGGTACGATTTGGACGCAGTATTTT. This gives the protein CATSGLGLAGTIWTQYF.

V gene TRBV7-9 combines with J gene TRBJ1-6, with D possibly TRBD1 on 5 matching bases. V was cut by 7 bases and J by 4 bases, with 8 bases left in between. The CDR3 runs 13 residues. Germline assignment: CDR1 SEHNR and CDR2 FQNEAQ (reference sequence). The CDR3 sequence: CASNSGYNSPLHF. The DNA of the CDR3 is TGTGCCAGCAACTCAGGGTATAATTCACCCCTCCACTTT.

This clonotype was detected a few times. The chain links TRBV12-3 or TRBV12-4 to TRBJ1-2; D gene unclear. V dropped 0 bases and J dropped 8 bases, with 13 bases sitting between them. This CDR3 is 14 amino acids long. CDR3 nucleotides: TGTGCCAGCAGTTTAGCGCTAATGGAGAGGGGCTACACCTTC. Translated, it gives CASSLALMERGYTF.

Concerning this clonotype itself: The junction differs from germline at one of its ends, possibly a read error. This chain joins TRBV9 and TRBJ2-1; tentatively, D is TRBD1 or TRBD2 (6 bases each). The CDR3 totals 15 residues. In germline, CDR1 is SGDLS, CDR2 YYNGEE. CDR3 sequence reads: CPSSVGGSETNEQFF. The CDR3 DNA follows: TGTCCCAGCAGCGTAGGGGGGTCAGAAACCAATGAGCAGTTCTTC.

In its sample, this clonotype was seen a few times. The J gene is TRBJ2-7, the V gene TRBV20-1; D is perhaps TRBD1 or TRBD2 (5 bases each). The J call is in doubt because the DNA end fits TRBJ2-5 better. The germline gives CDR1 DFQATT, CDR2 SNEGSKA (reference sequence). This CDR3 comprises 12 residues. CDR3 bases: TGCAGTGCAGCGGACAAATTGGAGACCCAGTACTTC. This encodes CSAADKLETQYF.

Comments on this clonotype: One junction end does not reproduce the germline sequence, and a read error may be involved. The V call is TRBV18, the J call TRBJ2-4; 7 bases agree with TRBD1. The DNA matches TRBJ2-5 better at its end, which makes the J call doubtful. The CDR3 consists of 14 residues. CDR1 and CDR2 (germline): KGHSH, LQKENI. The CDR3 loop reads CVSSPQGPDGTQYF. The CDR3 nucleotides read TGTGTCAGCTCACCACAGGGGCCCGACGGGACCCAGTACTTC.